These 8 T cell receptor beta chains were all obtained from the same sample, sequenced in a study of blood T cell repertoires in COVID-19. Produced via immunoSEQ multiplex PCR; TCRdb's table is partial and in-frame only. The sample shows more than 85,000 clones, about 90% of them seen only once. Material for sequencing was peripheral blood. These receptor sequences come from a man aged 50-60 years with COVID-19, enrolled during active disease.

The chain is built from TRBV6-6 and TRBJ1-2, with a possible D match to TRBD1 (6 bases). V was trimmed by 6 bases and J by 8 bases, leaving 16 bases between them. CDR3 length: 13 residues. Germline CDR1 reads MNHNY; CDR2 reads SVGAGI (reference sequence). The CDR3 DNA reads TGTGCCAGCAGCTTGACAGGTCCGGGAGGCTACACCTTC. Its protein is CASSLTGPGGYTF.

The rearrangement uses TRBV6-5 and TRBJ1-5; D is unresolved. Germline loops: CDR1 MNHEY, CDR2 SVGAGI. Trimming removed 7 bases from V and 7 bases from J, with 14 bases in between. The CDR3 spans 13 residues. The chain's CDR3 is CASTVLWFQPQHF. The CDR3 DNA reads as TGTGCCAGCACCGTACTTTGGTTCCAGCCCCAGCATTTT.

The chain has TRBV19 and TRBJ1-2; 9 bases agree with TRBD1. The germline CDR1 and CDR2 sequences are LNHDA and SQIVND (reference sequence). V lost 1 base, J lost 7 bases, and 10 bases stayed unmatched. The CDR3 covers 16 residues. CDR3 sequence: CASSIANRGQMFGYTF. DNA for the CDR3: TGTGCCAGTAGTATAGCCAACAGGGGGCAGATGTTTGGCTACACCTTC.

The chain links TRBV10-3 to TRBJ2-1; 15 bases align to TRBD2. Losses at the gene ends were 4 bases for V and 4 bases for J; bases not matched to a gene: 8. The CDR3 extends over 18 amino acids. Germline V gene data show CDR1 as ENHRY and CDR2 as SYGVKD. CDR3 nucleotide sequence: TGTGCCATCAGTGCAGGACTAGCGGGGGGGCAGCCTTACAATGAGCAGTTCTTC. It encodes CAISAGLAGGQPYNEQFF.

The CDR3 nucleotides read TGTGCCAGCAGCTTGTCAGGCCCCAGCACCTTC. Translated, it gives CASSLSGPSTF. The rearrangement uses TRBV5-6 and TRBJ1-2; D call uncertain. The germline V gene encodes CDR1 SGHDT and CDR2 YYEEEE. Trimming cost V 1 base and J 13 bases, with 11 bases left between them. The CDR3 loop spans 11 amino acids.

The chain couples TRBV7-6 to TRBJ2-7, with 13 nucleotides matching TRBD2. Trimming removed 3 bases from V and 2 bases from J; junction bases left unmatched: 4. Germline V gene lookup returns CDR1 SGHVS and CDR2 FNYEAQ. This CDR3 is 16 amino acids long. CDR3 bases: TGTGCCAGCAGCTTGGGGACTAGCGGGGCCCCCTACGAGCAGTACTTC. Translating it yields CASSLGTSGAPYEQYF.

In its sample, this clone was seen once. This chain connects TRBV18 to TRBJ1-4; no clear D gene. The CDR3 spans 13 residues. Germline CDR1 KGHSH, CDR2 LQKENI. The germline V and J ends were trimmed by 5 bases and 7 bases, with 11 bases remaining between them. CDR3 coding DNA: TGTGCCAGCTCAATTCAGGAATCTGAAAAACTGTTTTTT. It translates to CASSIQESEKLFF.

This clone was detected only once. The CDR3 region has the DNA TGTGCCAGCATCTCCGGAAACACCATATATTTT. This sequence encodes CASISGNTIYF. The V call is TRBV6-5, the J call TRBJ1-3; D ambiguous. The ends were cut back, 7 bases at V and 4 bases at J, with 5 bases in the middle. The germline V gene has CDR1 MNHEY and CDR2 SVGAGI. The CDR3 is 11 amino acids.